This passage covers 10 T cell receptor beta chains from one sample sequenced in a study of blood T cell repertoires in COVID-19. Clones were read by immunoSEQ multiplex PCR, and TCRdb kept only the in-frame ones, dropping some. The sample holds a few hundred thousand clones, around nine tenths seen once. Sequenced sample: peripheral blood. The receptor source for this set is a woman aged 18-29 years who had recovered from COVID-19.

V usage is TRBV6-5 and J usage is TRBJ1-5; D might be TRBD1 (5 bases). Germline values: CDR1 MNHEY, CDR2 SVGAGI. V was clipped by 2 bases and J by 12 bases, with 8 bases between them. The CDR3 is 11 residues long. CDR3 residues: CASSYGGHQHF. The CDR3 bases are TGTGCCAGCAGTTACGGTGGACACCAGCATTTT.

The chain employs TRBV9 and TRBJ1-3; D not resolved. V lost 3 bases and J lost 1, with 5 bases in between. Looked up from germline, CDR1 is SGDLS and CDR2 is YYNGEE. The CDR3 runs to 13 residues. CDR3 coding DNA: TGTGCCAGCAGCGGCACATCTGGAAACACCATATATTTT. It yields the protein CASSGTSGNTIYF.

The genes are TRBV11-1 and TRBJ2-1, with 9 bases that match TRBD1. The V segment lost 3 bases and the J segment 10 bases; nucleotides outside the gene matches: 4. CDR1 and CDR2 (germline): SGHAT, FQDESV (reference sequence). There are 13 residues in the CDR3. This chain's CDR3 is CASSFGTGNEQFF. The CDR3 region has the DNA TGTGCCAGCAGCTTCGGGACAGGGAACGAGCAGTTCTTC. Variable domain in full (rest from reference TRBV11-1 and TRBJ2-1): EAEVAQSPRYKITEKSQAVAFWCDPISGHATLYWYRQILGQGPELLVQFQDESVVDDSQLPKDRFSAERLKGVDSTLKIQPAELGDSAMYLCASSFGTGNEQFFGPGTRLTVL.

V gene TRBV2 combines with J gene TRBJ1-5; D gene unclear. The CDR3 extends over 15 amino acids. Germline values: CDR1 SNHLY, CDR2 FYNNEI. Trimming stripped 8 bases from V and 2 bases from J, with 16 bases between. CDR3 nucleotide sequence: TGTGCCAGCGCATATGGAGTAACGGGCAATCAGCCCCAGCATTTT. This translates into CASAYGVTGNQPQHF. The complete variable domain, with remaining parts taken from reference TRBV2 and TRBJ1-5, reads EPEVTQTPSHQVTQMGQEVILRCVPISNHLYFYWYRQILGQKVEFLVSFYNNEISEKSEIFDDQFSVERPDGSNFTLKIRSTKLEDSAMYFCASAYGVTGNQPQHFGDGTRLSIL.

V and J are TRBV28 and TRBJ2-1; possible D gene TRBD1, 6 bases. The CDR3 sequence is 14 residues long. Trimming left V 2 bases short and J 6 bases short, with 11 bases between. Per germline, CDR1 MDHEN and CDR2 SYDVKM. CDR3 sequence reads: CASSLMQGLNEQFF. As DNA, the CDR3 is TGTGCCAGCAGTTTAATGCAGGGGCTCAATGAGCAGTTCTTC.

This clone has just a few counts. The V and J genes are TRBV9 and TRBJ2-1; weak D call: TRBD2 (6 bases). Germline V gives CDR1 SGDLS, CDR2 YYNGEE. The CDR3 spans 15 residues. The V gene lost 2 bases and the J gene lost 8 bases, with 17 bases spanning the gap. The DNA for the CDR3 is TGTGCCAGCAGCGTGGGTCGAACGGGAGAGGATGAGCAGTTCTTC. Translated: CASSVGRTGEDEQFF.

The chain recombines TRBV19 with TRBJ2-7; D call uncertain. CDR3 length equals 15 residues. The ends were cut back, 3 bases at V and 0 bases at J, with 12 bases in the middle. Germline-derived CDR1 and CDR2 are LNHDA and SQIVND (reference sequence). The CDR3 bases are TGTGCCAGTAGTATTGTCGACGGGTACTCCTACGAGCAGTACTTC. Its protein is CASSIVDGYSYEQYF.

The chain is built from TRBV20-1 and TRBJ2-7; a weak D match, TRBD1 (6 bases). V lost 3 bases, J lost 2 bases, and 8 bases lay in between. Germline CDR1 and CDR2: DFQATT and SNEGSKA (reference sequence). The CDR3 runs to 12 residues. CDR3 amino acids: CSASKGAYEQYF. DNA for the CDR3: TGCAGTGCTAGTAAGGGGGCCTACGAGCAGTACTTC.

V and J are TRBV19 and TRBJ1-5; D is possibly TRBD1 (5 bases). CDR1 and CDR2 from the germline V gene are LNHDA and SQIVND (reference sequence). The CDR3 totals 16 residues. V dropped 0 bases and J dropped 0 bases, with 9 bases sitting between them. DNA of the CDR3: TGTGCCAGTAGTATAGACCCGGGGGGTAGCAATCAGCCCCAGCATTTT. Amino acids: CASSIDPGGSNQPQHF.

The J gene is TRBJ2-3, the V gene TRBV7-3, with TRBD2 matching over 9 bases. Trimming at V came to 4 bases and at J to 4 bases, leaving 6 bases not matched to a gene. The CDR3 is 15 amino acids. The germline gives CDR1 SGHTA, CDR2 FQGTGA. The CDR3 reads CASSSLAGVSDTQYF. DNA for the CDR3: TGTGCCAGCAGCTCTTTAGCGGGAGTGTCAGATACGCAGTATTTT.